A selection of T cell receptor beta chains follows, all from one sample in a study of T cell repertoires in cytomegalovirus infection. TCRdb passed the reads through MiXCR, listing each CDR3 protein once. The sample has 110,000 or so distinct CDR3 sequences; 30% are singletons. No antigens are known for them. Source: CD8+ T cells from cultured PBMCs, taken from culture after CMV antigen stimulation. The receptors derive from a human donor in good health (CMV status not recorded). Some clones in this sample may be carry-over from other donors' samples. CDR3s include the opening cysteine and the closing phenylalanine or tryptophan. The D gene is left open where the match is weak. Size is omitted from some rows. Given values are once, few, many or a class for expanded clones.

v_call: TRBV2; j_call: TRBJ2-7; clone_size: few; d_call: TRBD2; cdr3_aa: CASSEEGGITTYEQYF; cdr3_nt: TGTGCCAGCAGTGAAGAGGGAGGGATTACAACCTACGAGCAGTACTTC
v_call: TRBV3-1; j_call: TRBJ1-2; clone_size: once; d_call: TRBD1; cdr3_aa: CASSPSTDRGRGGYTF; cdr3_nt: TGTGCCAGCAGCCCATCGACGGACAGGGGTAGGGGTGGCTACACCTTC
v_call: TRBV28; j_call: TRBJ1-6; clone_size: once; d_call: TRBD1; cdr3_aa: CASSRVTGGFYSPLHF; cdr3_nt: TGTGCCAGCAGCCGTGTTACAGGGGGGTTTTATTCACCCCTCCACTTT
v_call: TRBV6-1; j_call: TRBJ2-7; clone_size: few; d_call: NA; cdr3_aa: CASSDSPLYEQYF; cdr3_nt: TGTGCCAGCAGTGACAGTCCACTCTACGAGCAGTACTTC
v_call: TRBV6-5; j_call: TRBJ2-7; clone_size: NA; d_call: NA; cdr3_aa: CASSPGLRDAFWEQYF; cdr3_nt: TGTGCCAGCAGTCCGGGCCTCCGGGACGCCTTTTGGGAGCAGTACTTC
v_call: TRBV9; j_call: TRBJ1-2; clone_size: many; d_call: NA; cdr3_aa: CASSVDPEGYGYTF; cdr3_nt: TGTGCCAGCAGCGTAGACCCCGAGGGGTATGGCTACACCTTC
v_call: TRBV12-3/TRBV12-4; j_call: TRBJ2-4; clone_size: few; d_call: NA; cdr3_aa: CASSLVPYEAKNIQYF; cdr3_nt: TGTGCCAGCAGTTTAGTGCCTTATGAAGCCAAAAACATTCAGTACTTC
v_call: TRBV6-6; j_call: TRBJ2-6; clone_size: NA; d_call: NA; cdr3_aa: CASTSESSGANVLTF; cdr3_nt: TGTGCCAGCACCAGTGAATCCTCTGGGGCCAACGTCCTGACTTTC
v_call: TRBV2; j_call: TRBJ2-4; clone_size: few; d_call: NA; cdr3_aa: CASSEAYRVFANIQYF; cdr3_nt: TGTGCCAGCAGTGAAGCCTACAGGGTATTCGCCAACATTCAGTACTTC
v_call: TRBV5-1; j_call: TRBJ2-5; clone_size: NA; d_call: NA; cdr3_aa: CASSLRGGPNHGTQYF; cdr3_nt: TGCGCCAGCAGCTTAAGGGGTGGACCAAACCACGGGACCCAGTACTTC
v_call: TRBV20-1; j_call: TRBJ2-3; clone_size: NA; d_call: NA; cdr3_aa: CSASGQSTDTQYF; cdr3_nt: TGCAGTGCTAGCGGGCAGAGCACAGATACGCAGTATTTT
v_call: TRBV7-2; j_call: TRBJ2-7; clone_size: many; d_call: NA; cdr3_aa: CASSLDVERTYEQYF; cdr3_nt: TGTGCCAGCAGCTTAGACGTAGAGAGAACCTACGAGCAGTACTTC
v_call: TRBV7-9; j_call: TRBJ2-1; clone_size: few; d_call: NA; cdr3_aa: CASSGPDRISYNEQFF; cdr3_nt: TGTGCCAGCAGCGGACCGGACAGAATCTCCTACAATGAGCAGTTCTTC
v_call: TRBV6-1; j_call: TRBJ2-1; clone_size: NA; d_call: TRBD2; cdr3_aa: CASSELLISGAYNEQFF; cdr3_nt: TGTGCCAGCAGTGAACTCCTCATTAGCGGGGCCTACAATGAGCAGTTCTTC
v_call: TRBV7-3; j_call: TRBJ2-5; clone_size: many; d_call: TRBD2; cdr3_aa: CASSLRASGALYQETQYF; cdr3_nt: TGTGCCAGCAGCTTAAGGGCTAGCGGGGCTCTATATCAAGAGACCCAGTACTTC
v_call: TRBV10-3; j_call: TRBJ2-2; clone_size: many; d_call: TRBD1; cdr3_aa: CAISDRQGAGELFF; cdr3_nt: TGTGCCATCAGTGATCGACAGGGAGCCGGGGAGCTGTTTTTT
v_call: TRBV7-2; j_call: TRBJ2-5; clone_size: NA; d_call: NA; cdr3_aa: CASSWDVEGAQETQYF; cdr3_nt: TGTGCCAGCAGCTGGGACGTCGAAGGGGCCCAAGAGACCCAGTACTTC
v_call: TRBV27; j_call: TRBJ1-1; clone_size: few; d_call: TRBD1; cdr3_aa: CASSLWGTGTEAFF; cdr3_nt: TGTGCCAGCAGTTTGTGGGGGACAGGCACTGAAGCTTTCTTT
v_call: TRBV7-2; j_call: TRBJ1-6; clone_size: few; d_call: TRBD1; cdr3_aa: CASSADRGMAVLPLHF; cdr3_nt: TGTGCCAGCAGCGCAGACAGGGGGATGGCGGTTTTACCCCTCCACTTT
v_call: TRBV7-9; j_call: TRBJ2-1; clone_size: once; d_call: TRBD1; cdr3_aa: CASSFRGRDEQFF; cdr3_nt: TGTGCCAGCAGCTTCAGGGGGCGGGATGAGCAGTTCTTC
v_call: TRBV7-9; j_call: TRBJ2-1; clone_size: NA; d_call: NA; cdr3_aa: CASSPEVENNEQFF; cdr3_nt: TGTGCCAGCAGCCCCGAGGTGGAAAACAATGAGCAGTTCTTC
v_call: TRBV11-1; j_call: TRBJ1-1; clone_size: few; d_call: TRBD1; cdr3_aa: CASSFGQGTRGGTEAFF; cdr3_nt: TGTGCCAGCAGCTTCGGACAGGGAACACGCGGGGGCACTGAAGCTTTCTTT
v_call: TRBV2; j_call: TRBJ2-5; clone_size: few; d_call: TRBD1; cdr3_aa: CASSPGQGGVQETQYF; cdr3_nt: TGTGCCAGCAGTCCCGGACAGGGTGGGGTCCAAGAGACCCAGTACTTC
v_call: TRBV6-1; j_call: TRBJ1-4; clone_size: NA; d_call: NA; cdr3_aa: CASSEGGGAEQLFF; cdr3_nt: TGTGCCAGCAGTGAAGGCGGAGGGGCCGAGCAACTGTTTTTT
v_call: TRBV7-9; j_call: TRBJ2-3; clone_size: NA; d_call: NA; cdr3_aa: CASSAPWAGTDTQYF; cdr3_nt: TGTGCCAGCAGCGCCCCATGGGCGGGAACAGATACGCAGTATTTT
v_call: TRBV7-6; j_call: TRBJ1-3; clone_size: few; d_call: NA; cdr3_aa: CASSGTLGGNTIYF; cdr3_nt: TGTGCCAGCAGCGGGACACTGGGTGGAAACACCATATATTTT
v_call: TRBV5-1; j_call: TRBJ2-7; clone_size: once; d_call: TRBD1; cdr3_aa: CASSPDATGAYEQYF; cdr3_nt: TGCGCCAGCAGCCCGGACGCGACAGGGGCCTACGAGCAGTACTTC
v_call: TRBV4-1; j_call: TRBJ2-7; clone_size: NA; d_call: NA; cdr3_aa: CASSQPGSEQYF; cdr3_nt: TGCGCCAGCAGCCAACCGGGGAGCGAGCAGTACTTC
v_call: TRBV6-2/TRBV6-3; j_call: TRBJ2-3; clone_size: NA; d_call: NA; cdr3_aa: CASRLRGSSSTDTQYF; cdr3_nt: TGTGCCAGCAGACTAAGGGGCTCTTCTAGCACAGATACGCAGTATTTT
v_call: TRBV6-5; j_call: TRBJ2-2; clone_size: NA; d_call: NA; cdr3_aa: CASSHYTGELFF; cdr3_nt: TGTGCCAGCAGTCATTACACCGGGGAGCTGTTTTTT
v_call: TRBV6-1; j_call: TRBJ1-6; clone_size: NA; d_call: NA; cdr3_aa: CASSQLGGGSPLHF; cdr3_nt: TGTGCCAGCAGTCAGTTAGGTGGCGGATCACCCCTCCACTTT
v_call: TRBV27; j_call: TRBJ2-1; clone_size: few; d_call: TRBD2; cdr3_aa: CASSVGGVSYNEQFF; cdr3_nt: TGTGCCAGCAGTGTCGGGGGGGTGTCCTACAATGAGCAGTTCTTC
v_call: TRBV7-8; j_call: TRBJ1-6; clone_size: few; d_call: NA; cdr3_aa: CASSLERRESPLHF; cdr3_nt: TGTGCCAGCAGCTTAGAGAGACGGGAATCACCCCTCCACTTT
v_call: TRBV5-6; j_call: TRBJ2-1; clone_size: NA; d_call: TRBD2; cdr3_aa: CASSLDLAGNEQFF; cdr3_nt: TGTGCCAGCAGCTTGGATCTAGCGGGGAATGAGCAGTTCTTC
v_call: TRBV10-3; j_call: TRBJ1-2; clone_size: NA; d_call: TRBD1; cdr3_aa: CAISEIATGEGGYTF; cdr3_nt: TGTGCCATCAGTGAGATCGCGACAGGGGAGGGGGGCTACACCTTC
v_call: TRBV2; j_call: TRBJ2-7; clone_size: NA; d_call: NA; cdr3_aa: CASYQLTDSREQYF; cdr3_nt: TGTGCCAGCTATCAACTGACGGACTCCCGCGAGCAGTACTTC
v_call: TRBV27; j_call: TRBJ2-3; clone_size: once; d_call: TRBD2; cdr3_aa: CASSPIPILAGGVSDTQYF; cdr3_nt: TGTGCCAGCAGTCCCATCCCCATCCTAGCGGGGGGGGTTTCGGATACGCAGTATTTT